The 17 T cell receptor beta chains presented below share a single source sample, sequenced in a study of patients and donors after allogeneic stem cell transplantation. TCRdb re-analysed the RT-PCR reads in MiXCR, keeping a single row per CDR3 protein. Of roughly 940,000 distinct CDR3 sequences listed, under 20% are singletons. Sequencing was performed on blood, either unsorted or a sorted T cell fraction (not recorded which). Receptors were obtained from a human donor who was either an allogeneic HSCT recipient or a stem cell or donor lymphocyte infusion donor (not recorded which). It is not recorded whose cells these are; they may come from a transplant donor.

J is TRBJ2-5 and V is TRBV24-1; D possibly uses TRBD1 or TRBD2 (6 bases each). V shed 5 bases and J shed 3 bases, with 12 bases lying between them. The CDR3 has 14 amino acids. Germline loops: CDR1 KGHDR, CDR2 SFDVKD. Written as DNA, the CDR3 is TGTGCCACCAGTGGGGGGGCCCGAAAAGAGACCCAGTACTTC. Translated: CATSGGARKETQYF.

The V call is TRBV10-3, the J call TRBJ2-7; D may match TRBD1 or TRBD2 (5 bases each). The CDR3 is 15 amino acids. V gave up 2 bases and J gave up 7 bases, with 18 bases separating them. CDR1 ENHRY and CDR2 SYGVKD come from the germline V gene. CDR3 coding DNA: TGTGCCATCAGTGAGGGCGCGGGCCTAGGGGAAGAGCAGTACTTC. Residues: CAISEGAGLGEEQYF.

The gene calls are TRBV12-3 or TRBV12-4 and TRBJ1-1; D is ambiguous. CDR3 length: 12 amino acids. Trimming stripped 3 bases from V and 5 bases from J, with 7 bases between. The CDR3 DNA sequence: TGTGCCAGCAGTTTTTCAGTAACTGAAGCTTTCTTT. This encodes CASSFSVTEAFF.

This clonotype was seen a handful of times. The CDR3 bases are TGTGCCAGCAGCCCTGGCCCCACCACAGATACGCAGTATTTT. Amino acid sequence: CASSPGPTTDTQYF. V gene TRBV7-2 combines with J gene TRBJ2-3; D ambiguous. The germline V gene has CDR1 SGHTA and CDR2 FQGNSA. V was pared by 5 bases and J by 2 bases, with 11 bases between. The CDR3 loop spans 14 amino acids.

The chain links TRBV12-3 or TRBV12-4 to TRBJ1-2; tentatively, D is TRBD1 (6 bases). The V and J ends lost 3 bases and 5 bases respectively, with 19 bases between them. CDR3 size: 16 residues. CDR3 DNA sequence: TGTGCCAGCAGTTTGTCGGGGGGCGCGGCCCCGTATGGCTACACCTTC. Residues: CASSLSGGAAPYGYTF.

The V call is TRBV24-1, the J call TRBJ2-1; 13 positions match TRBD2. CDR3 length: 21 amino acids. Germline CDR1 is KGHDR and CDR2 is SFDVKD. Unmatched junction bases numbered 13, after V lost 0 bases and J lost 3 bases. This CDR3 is CATSDLRTGPRTSGGYNEQFF. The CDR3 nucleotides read TGTGCCACCAGTGATTTGCGGACAGGACCCAGGACTAGCGGGGGCTACAATGAGCAGTTCTTC.

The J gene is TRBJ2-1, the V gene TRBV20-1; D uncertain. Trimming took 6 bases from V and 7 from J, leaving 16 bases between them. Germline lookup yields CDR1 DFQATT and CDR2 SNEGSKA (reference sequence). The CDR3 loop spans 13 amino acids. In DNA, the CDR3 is TGCAGTGCAACCCCTCGGCTGATTAATGAGCAGTTCTTC. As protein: CSATPRLINEQFF.

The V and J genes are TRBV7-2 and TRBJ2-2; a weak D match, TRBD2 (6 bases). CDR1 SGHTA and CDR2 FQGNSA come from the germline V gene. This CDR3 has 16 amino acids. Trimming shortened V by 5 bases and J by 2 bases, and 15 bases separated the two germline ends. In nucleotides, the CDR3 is TGTGCCAGCAGCCCCCACGGGACTCTCAACACCGGGGAGCTGTTTTTT. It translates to CASSPHGTLNTGELFF.

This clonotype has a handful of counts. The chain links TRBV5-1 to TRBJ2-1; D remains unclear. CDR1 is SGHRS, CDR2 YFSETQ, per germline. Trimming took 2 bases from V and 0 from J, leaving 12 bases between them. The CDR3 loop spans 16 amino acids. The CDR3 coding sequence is TGCGCCAGCAGCTTAAGTCCCGGCGGCTCCTACAATGAGCAGTTCTTC. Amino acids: CASSLSPGGSYNEQFF.

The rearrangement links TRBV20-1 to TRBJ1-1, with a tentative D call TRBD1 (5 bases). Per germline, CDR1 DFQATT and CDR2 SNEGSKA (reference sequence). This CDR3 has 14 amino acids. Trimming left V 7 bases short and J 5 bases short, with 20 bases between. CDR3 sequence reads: CSVYRDPEGTEAFF. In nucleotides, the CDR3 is TGCAGTGTATACCGGGACCCCGAGGGGACTGAAGCTTTCTTT.

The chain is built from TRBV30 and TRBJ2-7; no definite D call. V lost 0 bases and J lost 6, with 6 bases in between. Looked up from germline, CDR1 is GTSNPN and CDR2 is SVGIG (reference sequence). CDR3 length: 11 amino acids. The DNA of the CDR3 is TGTGCCTGGAGTGTAGGAGTCGAGCAGTACTTC. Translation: CAWSVGVEQYF.

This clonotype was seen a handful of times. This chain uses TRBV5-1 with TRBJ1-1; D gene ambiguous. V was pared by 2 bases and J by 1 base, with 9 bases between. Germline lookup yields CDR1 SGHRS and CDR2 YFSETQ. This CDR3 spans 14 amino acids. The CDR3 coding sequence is TGCGCCAGCAGCTTTTACAGCAAGAACACTGAAGCTTTCTTT. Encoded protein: CASSFYSKNTEAFF.

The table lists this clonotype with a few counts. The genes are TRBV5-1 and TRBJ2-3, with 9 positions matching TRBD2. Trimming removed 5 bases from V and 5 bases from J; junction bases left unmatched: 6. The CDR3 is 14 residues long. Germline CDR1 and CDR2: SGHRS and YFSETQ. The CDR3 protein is CASSGGGARDTQYF. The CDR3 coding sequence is TGCGCCAGCAGTGGCGGGGGGGCCAGAGATACGCAGTATTTT.

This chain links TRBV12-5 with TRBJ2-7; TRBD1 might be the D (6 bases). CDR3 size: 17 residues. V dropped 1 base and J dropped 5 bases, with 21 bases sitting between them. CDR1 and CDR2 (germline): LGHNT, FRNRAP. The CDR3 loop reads CASGLARTDIEGHEQYF. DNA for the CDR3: TGTGCTAGTGGTTTGGCCCGGACAGACATTGAGGGACACGAGCAGTACTTC.

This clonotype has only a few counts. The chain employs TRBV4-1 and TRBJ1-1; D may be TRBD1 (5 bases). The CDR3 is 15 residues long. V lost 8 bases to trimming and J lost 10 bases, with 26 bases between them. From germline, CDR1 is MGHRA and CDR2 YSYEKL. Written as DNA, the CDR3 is TGCGCCAGCGCCAAAACGGAGGGCGGTCAGGGTCGAGCTTTCTTT. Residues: CASAKTEGGQGRAFF.

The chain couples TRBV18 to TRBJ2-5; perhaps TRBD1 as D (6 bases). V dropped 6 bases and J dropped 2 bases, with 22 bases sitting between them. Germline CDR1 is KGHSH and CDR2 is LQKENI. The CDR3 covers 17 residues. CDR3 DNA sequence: TGTGCCAGCTCGCCGACGGCAGGGGCTGCTACTCAAGAGACCCAGTACTTC. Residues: CASSPTAGAATQETQYF.

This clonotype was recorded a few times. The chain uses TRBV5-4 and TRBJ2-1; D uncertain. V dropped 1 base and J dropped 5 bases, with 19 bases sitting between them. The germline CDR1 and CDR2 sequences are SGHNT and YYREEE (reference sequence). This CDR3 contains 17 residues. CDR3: CASSLILGSPPHNEQFF. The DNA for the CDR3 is TGTGCCAGCAGCTTGATACTGGGGTCTCCACCGCACAATGAGCAGTTCTTC.